This TCR beta chain was identified in a study of tumor-infiltrating lymphocytes in primary liver carcinoma. The CDR3 is made up of 11 amino acids. As regards this clonotype: The antigen is not known.

General study findings and limits: Blood fell significantly below tumors in its top-250-clone fraction (p = 0.039). Pairs of tumor regions overlapped more than tumor-adjacent and tumor-blood pairs did.

Starting material of 500 ng total RNA yielded TCR beta cDNA via a constant-region primer. Construction of TCR beta libraries relied on three successive nested multiplex PCR rounds employing slightly modified ARM-PCR. Investigators reported that the first two PCR rounds, at 10 cycles each, used TRBV1-TRBV30 forward primers with a C-beta reverse primer. TCRdb independently ran MiXCR on the multiplex PCR reads; one entry per CDR3 protein. The sample gives fewer than 30,000 distinct CDR3 sequences, roughly 80% of which show up once; approximately 45% is in the top ten. Starting material for RNA and DNA co-extraction consisted of about 20-33 mg of unsorted bulk tissue. Surgical resection treated primary liver carcinoma in the patients. Over 85% of the cells in every tumor sample were viable tumor cells.

The sequence derives from a man aged 40-50 years with primary liver carcinoma and hepatitis B virus infection. Material for sequencing was liver tumor tissue from sampling region 3. Subset: tumor region T3, left-lateral pole. The chain employs TRBV12-3 or TRBV12-4 and TRBJ2-7; D is unclear. CDR3 coding DNA: TGTGTCAACAGTTCTTCTTACGAGCAGTACTTC. This gives the protein CVNSSSYEQYF.